Presented here are 4 T cell receptor beta chains from one specimen sequenced in a study of T cell repertoires in cytomegalovirus infection. MiXCR was run by TCRdb on the reads, yielding one entry per CDR3 protein. The data show fewer than 1,000,000 distinct CDR3 sequences, around a third seen once. These receptors' targets are unknown. Sequencing used cultured CD8+ T cells from PBMCs, obtained from culture after CMV antigen stimulation. These receptors originate from a human donor in good health (CMV status not recorded). Some clones in this sample may be carry-over from other donors' samples.

This clonotype appeared a few times. The genes are TRBV6-8 and TRBJ2-2; D is undetermined. Trimming pared 6 bases from V and 5 bases from J, leaving 10 bases between. The CDR3 consists of 13 residues. Germline values: CDR1 MNHGY, CDR2 SAAAGT. CDR3: CASSVGLTGELFF. In nucleotides, the CDR3 is TGTGCCAGCAGCGTCGGGTTAACCGGGGAGCTGTTTTTT.

The J gene is TRBJ1-2, the V gene TRBV7-2, with D possibly matching TRBD1 (6 bases). Trimming took off 4 bases at V and 3 bases at J, with 15 bases between the two ends. Per the germline V gene, CDR1 is SGHTA and CDR2 is FQGNSA. The CDR3 has 15 residues. CDR3 residues: CASSSRTGWDYGYTF. The CDR3 region has the DNA TGTGCCAGCAGCTCCCGTACAGGGTGGGACTATGGCTACACCTTC.

This clonotype was found a few times. CDR3 DNA: TGTGCCACCAGCAGAGATAAGGTGGGGGGCGGGGGGGCCCTGGATGAGCAGTTCTTC. This encodes CATSRDKVGGGGALDEQFF. V is TRBV15 and J is TRBJ2-1, with 9 bases lining up with TRBD2. The CDR3 covers 19 residues. J lost 8 bases, V lost 0 bases, and 17 bases had no gene match. Germline CDR1 is LNHNV and CDR2 is YYDKDF (reference sequence). Full variable domain (missing parts from reference TRBV15 and TRBJ2-1): DAMVIQNPRYQVTQFGKPVTLSCSQTLNHNVMYWYQQKSSQAPKLLFHYYDKDFNNEADTPDNFQSRRPNTSFCFLDIRSPGLGDTAMYLCATSRDKVGGGGALDEQFFGPGTRLTVL.

This clonotype turned up a few times. At one end, the junction sequence differs from germline, possibly due to a read error. The CDR3 DNA is TGTGCCAGCACCTTAGGATGGGGCACAGATACGCAGTATTTT. Translated, it gives CASTLGWGTDTQYF. J is TRBJ2-3 and V is TRBV11-2; D is uncertain. This CDR3 is 14 amino acids long. Germline V gene lookup returns CDR1 SGHAT and CDR2 FQNNGV.